This TCR beta chain was sequenced during a study of T cells after yellow fever vaccination. Study-level results: A minor fraction of clonotypes spanned both CD4 and CD8 compartments. Weaker, the secondary response had a peak occurring faster, on day 5 versus 15.

This clonotype was detected many times. Antigen unknown. A process of 5'RACE template switching, which added a universal primer site and UMIs, was used to make TCR cDNA. TCRdb reprocessed the 5' RACE reads via MiXCR and lists one record per CDR3 protein. The table has roughly 310,000 distinct CDR3 sequences, roughly 3.5% seen once. This receptor was obtained from a man aged 18-30 years who received the YFV17D yellow fever vaccine. Source: PBMCs, taken on the day of the yellow fever booster vaccination.

CDR3 loop: CSASFRGTDTQYF. The CDR3 DNA reads TGCAGTGCTAGCTTCAGGGGCACAGATACGCAGTATTTT. This chain links TRBV20-1 with TRBJ2-3, with D perhaps matching TRBD1 (5 bases). V was trimmed by 3 bases and J by 1 base, leaving 8 bases between them. CDR1 DFQATT and CDR2 SNEGSKA come from the germline V gene (reference sequence). The CDR3 spans 13 residues.